This TCR beta chain was recovered during a study of blood T cell repertoires in COVID-19 (dated by TCRdb to the early 2020s). At the level of the whole study: Samples from collaborators originated in the United States, Italy and Spain and spanned both the acute and convalescent phases of COVID-19. Sample metadata almost always included a de-identified subject ID, COVID-19 status, age in years and sex. The dataset comprised deeply sampled blood TCRbeta repertoires from subjects exposed to, actively infected with, or recovered from COVID-19. A freely available public database, intended as a resource for researchers studying the immune response to SARS-CoV-2, is where the repertoires were released. HLA class I and class II types, where available, came from metadata supplied by the sample provider rather than from assay-based typing. The samples were drawn from the first 160 participants of the ongoing ImmuneRACE study and from 950 to 1,500 subjects provided by 6 global collaborators. The material from the prospective study consisted of cDNA or gDNA derived from T cells, B-cell-depleted T cells, or PBMCs. The full study reports these points: Clinical and demographic metadata were provided uncurated, with the amount varying by source and participant.

CDR1 and CDR2 are drawn from the germline V gene (reference sequence): SGHAT, FQDESV. V was cut back by 5 bases and J by 1 base, leaving a gap of 10 bases between them. Spanning cysteine to phenylalanine, the CDR3 consists of 14 amino acids. Solely the CDR3 DNA is kept, with 42 bases framed from the first base. The immunoSEQ Assay, a bias-controlled multiplex PCR, was used to amplify TCRbeta CDR3 regions from genomic DNA. For the original study's pipeline: Within the assay, amplification of reference gene primers was used to estimate how many nucleated cells each sample contained. To quantify the absolute abundance of each unique TCRbeta CDR3 rearrangement, sequence reads were collapsed and filtered. For each sample, productive Simpson clonality was calculated as the square root of Simpson's diversity index over productive rearrangements. Sourced from immuneACCESS, this table was stored by TCRdb with only in-frame sequences that have V and J called. A share of the clones is absent; for the studies checked, an unresolved V gene accounts for under half, and the remainder has no known explanation. The DNA gave D and trimming, while V, J and clone size come from that table. The sample profile shows about 170,000 clones; approximately 83% of them were found once. Roughly 2.8% of the sample comes from the top ten.

The collaborating institutions used their own protocols to collect whole blood in K2EDTA tubes. For TCRbeta analysis, collaborator samples were shipped as frozen whole blood, as isolated PBMCs, or as DNA extracted from either sample type. To note about this clone: Its antigen remains unidentified. Base quality data are lacking; no much larger clone is found one base away.

This TCR was recovered from a woman between 55 and 75 years old with acute or convalescent COVID-19. The rearrangement joined TRBV11-1 to TRBJ2-3; the D region possibly corresponds to TRBD1 (5 bases align). The sample taken for sequencing was peripheral blood. The CDR3 corresponds to CASSRAQGTDTQYF. The sequenced DNA: TGTGCCAGCAGCCGAGCACAGGGCACAGATACGCAGTATTTT. This CDR3, with the reference TRBV11-1 and TRBJ2-3 proteins standing in past its ends, gives the full variable domain EAEVAQSPRYKITEKSQAVAFWCDPISGHATLYWYRQILGQGPELLVQFQDESVVDDSQLPKDRFSAERLKGVDSTLKIQPAELGDSAMYLCASSRAQGTDTQYFGPGTRLTVL.